These 11 T cell receptor beta chains came from one sample sequenced in a study of control samples from healthy donors and cancer patients. This table comes from immunoSEQ multiplex PCR, and its TCRdb copy is limited to in-frame clones, with some not included. The data hold about 130,000 clones, with around nine tenths observed a single time. The sample taken for sequencing was blood. The origin of the receptors is a young man in good health.

The V call is TRBV21-1, the J call TRBJ2-1; the D call in the table, TRBD1, was not verified against the DNA. TRBV21-1 counts as a pseudogene. The CDR3 is 14 residues long. DNA of the CDR3: TGTGCCAGCAGCCCTCAGGGCTCCTACAATGAGCAGTTCTTC. It encodes CASSPQGSYNEQFF.

The V gene is TRBV3-1 (or the pseudogene TRBV3-2), the J gene TRBJ1-5; D is unclear. Germline-derived CDR1 and CDR2 are LGHDT and YNNKEL (reference sequence). The CDR3 has 13 residues. V was trimmed by 0 bases and J by 5 bases, leaving 5 bases between them. The CDR3 DNA is TGTGCCAGCAGCCAAGACACCCATCAGCCCCAGCATTTT. It yields the protein CASSQDTHQPQHF.

The chain employs TRBV6-5 and TRBJ2-3; 10 bases agree with TRBD2. The germline gives CDR1 MNHEY, CDR2 SVGAGI. The CDR3 is 14 residues long. Germline trimming cut 6 bases from V and 3 bases from J; bases unmatched to any gene: 3. The CDR3 coding sequence is TGTGCCAGCAGCCCAGCGGGAGGGACAGATACGCAGTATTTT. Amino acids: CASSPAGGTDTQYF.

The CDR3 loop reads CAWSVQGGARETQYF. The CDR3 nucleotides read TGTGCCTGGAGTGTACAAGGGGGCGCGAGGGAGACCCAGTACTTC. The J gene is TRBJ2-5, the V gene TRBV30, with 7 bases aligning to TRBD1. With V trimmed by 0 bases and J by 5 bases, 9 bases remained unmatched. The CDR3 sequence is 15 residues long. Germline CDR1 is GTSNPN and CDR2 is SVGIG (reference sequence).

The J gene is TRBJ2-7, the V gene TRBV12-3 or TRBV12-4; D is unresolved. Trimming pared 5 bases from V and 3 bases from J, leaving 11 bases between. The CDR3 length is 13 residues. DNA of the CDR3: TGTGCCAGCAGTCCCCGCGGAGACTACGAGCAGTACGTC. Translated, it gives CASSPRGDYEQYV.

The chain couples TRBV3-1 (or the pseudogene TRBV3-2) to TRBJ2-7; D remains ambiguous. Trimming stripped 4 bases from V and 2 bases from J, with 9 bases between. The CDR3 has 13 residues. Germline lookup yields CDR1 LGHDT and CDR2 YNNKEL (reference sequence). Written as DNA, the CDR3 is TGTGCCAGCAGCCCAACACCCACCTACGAGCAGTACTTC. Translation: CASSPTPTYEQYF.

The chain joins TRBV7-3 to TRBJ2-1, with D uncertain. Trimming took 5 bases from V and 3 from J, leaving 8 bases between them. Germline-derived CDR1 and CDR2 are SGHTA and FQGTGA. The length of the CDR3 is 13 residues. The CDR3 nucleotides read TGTGCCAGCAGCCCATCGCTCTACAATGAGCAGTTCTTC. The encoded protein is CASSPSLYNEQFF.

The chain employs TRBV2 and TRBJ1-3, with unresolved D. Trimming left V 7 bases short and J 1 base short, with 17 bases between. CDR1 and CDR2 (germline): SNHLY, FYNNEI. The CDR3 loop spans 16 amino acids. The CDR3 spells CASTIQRSVSGNTIYF. CDR3 coding DNA: TGTGCCAGCACCATCCAACGGTCCGTTTCTGGAAACACCATATATTTT.

The chain is built from TRBV6-2 or TRBV6-3 and TRBJ2-1, with D perhaps TRBD1 (5 bases). Per the germline V gene, CDR1 is MNHEY and CDR2 is SVGEGT. There are 16 residues in the CDR3. V gave up 2 bases and J gave up 6 bases, with 17 bases separating them. DNA for the CDR3: TGTGCCAGCAGTTACCAAATGCAGGGTATTCGCAATGAGCAGTTCTTC. Translated, it gives CASSYQMQGIRNEQFF.

This chain connects TRBV3-1 (or the pseudogene TRBV3-2) to TRBJ2-3; either TRBD1 or TRBD2 may supply D (5 bases each). Germline V gene lookup returns CDR1 LGHDT and CDR2 YNNKEL (reference sequence). The CDR3 runs 16 residues. The germline V and J ends were trimmed by 7 bases and 0 bases, with 17 bases remaining between them. CDR3 protein: CASTKTNRDSTDTQYF. DNA for the CDR3: TGTGCCAGCACCAAGACGAACCGGGACAGCACAGATACGCAGTATTTT.

V usage is TRBV5-1 and J usage is TRBJ2-1, with TRBD2 matching 13 bases. V was pared by 3 bases and J by 9 bases, with 9 bases of the junction left unmatched. Looked up from germline, CDR1 is SGHRS and CDR2 is YFSETQ. The CDR3 totals 16 residues. The CDR3 sequence is CASSSGLAGAWGEQFF. In DNA, the CDR3 is TGCGCCAGCAGCTCAGGACTAGCGGGGGCTTGGGGTGAGCAGTTCTTC.